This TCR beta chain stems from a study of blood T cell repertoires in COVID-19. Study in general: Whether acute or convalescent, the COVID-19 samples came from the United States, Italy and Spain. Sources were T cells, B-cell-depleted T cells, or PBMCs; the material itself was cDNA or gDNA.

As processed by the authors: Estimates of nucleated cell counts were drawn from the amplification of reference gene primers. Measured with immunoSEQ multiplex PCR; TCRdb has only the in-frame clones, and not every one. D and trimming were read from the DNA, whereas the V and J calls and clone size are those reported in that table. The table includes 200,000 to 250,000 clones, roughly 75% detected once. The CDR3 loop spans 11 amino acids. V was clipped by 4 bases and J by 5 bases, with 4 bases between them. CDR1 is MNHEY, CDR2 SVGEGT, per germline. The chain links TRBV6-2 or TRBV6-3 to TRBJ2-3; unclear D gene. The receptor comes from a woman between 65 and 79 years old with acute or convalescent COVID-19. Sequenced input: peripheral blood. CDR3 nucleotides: TGTGCCAGCAGTTCCGTAGATACGCAGTATTTT. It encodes CASSSVDTQYF.